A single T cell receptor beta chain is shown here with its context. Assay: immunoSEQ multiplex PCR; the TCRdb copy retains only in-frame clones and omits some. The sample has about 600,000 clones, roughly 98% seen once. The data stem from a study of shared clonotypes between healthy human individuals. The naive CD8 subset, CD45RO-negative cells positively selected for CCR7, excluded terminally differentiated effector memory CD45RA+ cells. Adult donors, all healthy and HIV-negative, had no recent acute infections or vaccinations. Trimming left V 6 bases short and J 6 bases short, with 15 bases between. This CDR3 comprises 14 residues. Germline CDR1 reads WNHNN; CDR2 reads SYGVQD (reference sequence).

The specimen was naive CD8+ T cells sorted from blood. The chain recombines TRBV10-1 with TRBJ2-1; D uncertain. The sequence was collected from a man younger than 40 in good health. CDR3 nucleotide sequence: TGCGCCAGCAGCGTTGATTTGCTGGGCAATGAGCAGTTCTTC. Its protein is CASSVDLLGNEQFF.